Listed below are T cell receptor beta chains from one sample, sequenced in a study of shared clonotypes between healthy human individuals. Assay: immunoSEQ multiplex PCR; the TCRdb copy retains only in-frame clones and omits some. The table includes some 2.4 million clones, 80% to 95% detected once. Sample: naive CD4+ T cells from PBMCs. The origin of the receptors is a man between 18 and 35 years old in good health. Some clones in this sample may be carry-over from other donors' samples. Both conserved end residues are part of each CDR3. Each record gives: D gene, V gene, J gene, clone size, CDR3 protein, CDR3 DNA. D genes are given only for firm matches. The listing skips clone size in some rows; elsewhere it reads once, few, many or a size class.

.	TRBV30	TRBJ2-1	.	CAWSGAATYNEQFF	TGTGCCTGGAGTGGAGCAGCCACCTACAATGAGCAGTTCTTC
.	TRBV30	TRBJ2-7	.	CACARGLFRGEQYF	TGTGCCTGCGCACGTGGACTATTTCGGGGCGAGCAGTACTTC
TRBD2	TRBV5-1	TRBJ2-7	.	CASSLALAGGPHEQYF	TGCGCCAGCAGCTTGGCCCTAGCGGGAGGGCCCCACGAGCAGTACTTC
.	TRBV9	TRBJ1-4	.	CASSATGWTNEKLFF	TGTGCCAGCAGCGCCACAGGGTGGACGAATGAAAAACTGTTTTTT
.	TRBV20-1	TRBJ2-7	.	CSARRAFEQYF	TGCAGTGCTCGGAGGGCCTTTGAGCAGTACTTC
.	TRBV10-1	TRBJ2-2	few	CASSETYHRELFF	TGCGCCAGCAGTGAGACTTACCACCGGGAGCTGTTTTTT
.	TRBV14	TRBJ2-7	once	CASSPRLNHEQYF	TGTGCCAGCAGCCCTAGACTCAACCACGAGCAGTACTTC
.	TRBV5-1	TRBJ2-5	once	CASSPGADARLRETQYF	TGCGCCAGCAGCCCCGGGGCAGACGCGAGGCTTAGAGAGACCCAGTACTTC
.	TRBV5-8	TRBJ1-2	.	CASSLLGPEGYTF	TGTGCCAGCAGCTTGCTGGGACCCGAGGGCTACACCTTC
.	TRBV5-4	TRBJ2-1	.	CASSSGTWNNEQFF	TGTGCCAGCAGCTCCGGGACTTGGAATAATGAGCAGTTCTTC
.	TRBV30	TRBJ2-3	many	CAWSASGTDTQYF	TGTGCCTGGAGTGCCAGCGGCACAGATACGCAGTATTTT
.	TRBV5-4	TRBJ1-1	few	CASSLEVGNTEAFF	TGTGCCAGCAGCTTGGAGGTGGGGAACACTGAAGCTTTCTTT
.	TRBV7-2	TRBJ2-6	.	CAIGVAPSGANVLTF	TGTGCCATCGGAGTTGCCCCCTCTGGGGCCAACGTCCTGACTTTC
TRBD1	TRBV7-9	TRBJ1-3	.	CASSLRGQDSGNTIYF	TGTGCCAGCAGCTTACGAGGACAGGACTCTGGAAACACCATATATTTT
TRBD2	TRBV19	TRBJ2-1	.	CASRTNAGLAGGSEQFF	TGTGCCAGTAGGACGAATGCGGGGCTAGCGGGAGGGAGTGAGCAGTTCTTC
.	TRBV2	TRBJ2-5	.	CASSAETQETQYF	TGTGCCAGCAGTGCCGAAACACAAGAGACCCAGTACTTC
.	TRBV11-2	TRBJ1-5	.	CASSLGAGRYQPQHF	TGTGCCAGCAGCTTAGGGGCAGGCCGCTATCAGCCCCAGCATTTT
.	TRBV29-1	TRBJ1-3	.	CSVEPRTGGNTIYF	TGCAGCGTTGAGCCCCGCACGGGTGGAAACACCATATATTTT
TRBD1	TRBV19	TRBJ1-5	.	CASSPGTEKTIQHF	TGTGCCAGTAGTCCTGGGACAGAGAAGACGATCCAGCATTTT
.	TRBV4-1	TRBJ1-1	.	CASSQGGYPNTEAFF	TGCGCCAGCAGCCAGGGCGGTTACCCGAACACTGAAGCTTTCTTT
TRBD2	TRBV18	TRBJ2-7	.	CASSLTRTSSYEQYF	TGTGCCAGCTCACTCACACGGACTAGTAGTTACGAGCAGTACTTC
TRBD1	TRBV7-9	TRBJ1-2	once	CASSSSGTATPHYGYTF	TGTGCCAGCAGCTCCAGCGGGACAGCCACCCCCCACTATGGCTACACCTTC
TRBD1	TRBV30	TRBJ1-1	.	CAWAIADRRTEAFF	TGTGCCTGGGCGATAGCGGACAGGCGGACTGAAGCTTTCTTT
TRBD2	TRBV7-6	TRBJ2-7	.	CASSLGTQREVTYEQYF	TGTGCCAGCAGCTTAGGAACCCAGCGGGAGGTAACCTACGAGCAGTACTTC
TRBD1	TRBV18	TRBJ2-7	.	CASSRQTGPNQLQYF	TGTGCCAGCTCCCGCCAGACAGGGCCCAACCAATTGCAGTACTTC
TRBD2	TRBV5-1	TRBJ2-7	.	CASSRIARAGGNEQYF	TGCGCCAGCAGCCGTATAGCTAGAGCGGGAGGTAACGAGCAGTACTTC
.	TRBV19	TRBJ1-5	.	CASSLWAGNQPQHF	TGTGCCAGTAGTCTTTGGGCAGGTAATCAGCCCCAGCATTTT
TRBD2	TRBV7-6	TRBJ2-1	.	CASSLAAGGSYNEQFF	TGTGCCAGCAGCTTAGCGGCGGGAGGAAGCTACAATGAGCAGTTCTTC
.	TRBV19	TRBJ2-2	.	CASIHTGELFF	TGTGCCAGTATACACACCGGGGAGCTGTTTTTT
TRBD1	TRBV23-1	TRBJ1-5	once	CARRDRDFSNQPQHF	TGCGCCAGACGTGACAGGGATTTTAGCAATCAGCCCCAGCATTTT
TRBD2	TRBV11-2	TRBJ2-1	.	CASSLRTSGYNEQFF	TGTGCCAGCAGCTTAAGGACTAGCGGTTACAATGAGCAGTTCTTC
.	TRBV5-6	TRBJ2-7	.	CASSLGQGGWAEQYF	TGTGCCAGCAGCTTGGGTCAGGGAGGATGGGCCGAGCAGTACTTC
TRBD1	TRBV14	TRBJ2-6	.	CASSFRQGSGANVLTF	TGTGCCAGCAGCTTCCGACAGGGTTCTGGGGCCAACGTCCTGACTTTC
.	TRBV18	TRBJ1-2	.	CATRQLNYGYTF	TGTGCCACCCGACAGCTAAACTATGGCTACACCTTC
.	TRBV30	TRBJ2-1	.	CAWISFDRSKKNEQFF	TGTGCCTGGATCTCCTTCGACCGATCGAAAAAAAATGAGCAGTTCTTC
TRBD1	TRBV5-1	TRBJ1-4	.	CASSPPTGGGEKLFF	TGCGCCAGCAGCCCTCCGACAGGGGGAGGTGAAAAACTGTTTTTT
.	TRBV7-7	TRBJ2-3	once	CASGTSPTDTQYF	TGTGCCAGTGGGACTTCACCAACAGATACGCAGTATTTT
.	TRBV30	TRBJ2-4	.	CACSLVAKNIQYF	TGTGCCTGTTCTCTGGTGGCCAAAAACATTCAGTACTTC
TRBD1	TRBV15	TRBJ2-6	.	CATSRGAGGTLSGANVLTF	TGTGCCACCAGCAGAGGCGCAGGGGGCACATTGTCTGGGGCCAACGTCCTGACTTTC
.	TRBV9	TRBJ2-3	few	CASSVTSTDTQYF	TGTGCCAGCAGCGTAACTAGCACAGATACGCAGTATTTT
.	TRBV18	TRBJ2-7	.	CASSEGRTTYEQYF	TGTGCCAGCTCCGAGGGACGTACGACCTACGAGCAGTACTTC
TRBD1	TRBV27	TRBJ1-2	.	CASRSWTGGVGYGYTF	TGTGCCAGCAGGTCCTGGACAGGGGGTGTAGGGTATGGCTACACCTTC
.	TRBV30	TRBJ2-7	once	CAWSVGTAWYEQYF	TGTGCCTGGAGTGTAGGGACTGCCTGGTACGAGCAGTACTTC
.	TRBV18	TRBJ1-1	.	CASSPGLGYGNTEAFF	TGTGCCAGCTCACCGGGACTCGGCTATGGGAACACTGAAGCTTTCTTT
.	TRBV5-8	TRBJ1-1	.	CASSFERLWAFF	TGTGCCAGCAGCTTCGAACGGCTCTGGGCTTTCTTT
TRBD2	TRBV18	TRBJ2-1	.	CASSLYGTSGREYNEQFF	TGTGCCAGCTCACTATATGGGACTAGCGGGAGGGAATACAATGAGCAGTTCTTC